This T cell receptor (beta chain) was observed in a study of T cell repertoires in cytomegalovirus infection. Study summary: Indicated by public TCR beta signatures were CMV infection and matching HLA type.

This clonotype was seen repeatedly, ten times or more. Each CDR3 protein is one row after TCRdb ran MiXCR on the reads. The sample has over 250,000 distinct CDR3 sequences; about 25% are singletons. The CDR3 has 14 amino acids. Trimming shortened V by 1 base and J by 6 bases, and 10 bases separated the two germline ends. Germline values: CDR1 LNHNV, CDR2 YYDKDF (reference sequence). This rearrangement joins TRBV15 to TRBJ2-1; perhaps TRBD2 as D (6 bases). Source material: PBMCs. This sequence was found in a human donor in good health (CMV status not recorded). Some clones in this sample may be carry-over from other donors' samples. The CDR3 DNA follows: TGTGCCACCAGCAGAGCCCGGGACTCCAATGAGCAGTTCTTC. It encodes CATSRARDSNEQFF.